Below, one T cell receptor (beta chain) is given with its context. The sample is drawn from a study of tumor-infiltrating lymphocytes in oesophageal squamous cell carcinoma. The CDR3 runs 15 residues. Germline V gene sequence: CDR1 SGHVS, CDR2 FQNEAQ. V lost 1 base to trimming and J lost 2 bases, with 9 bases between them. TCRdb passed the PCR reads through MiXCR, listing each CDR3 protein once. There are 15,000 to 20,000 distinct CDR3 sequences in the sample; over 40% occur only once, and roughly 36% lies in the top ten. The chain couples TRBV7-8 to TRBJ2-1, with D perhaps matching TRBD2 (6 bases). The TCR was taken from a female donor with esophageal squamous cell carcinoma. Sequenced material: normal esophageal tissue next to the tumor. The CDR3 reads CASSLVTSPYNEQFF. As DNA, the CDR3 is TGTGCCAGCAGCTTAGTGACTAGTCCCTACAATGAGCAGTTCTTC.